This TCR beta chain comes out of a study of CD8+ T cells in alopecia areata. Study-wide points: The study found that many expanded lesional clones persisted in scalp and blood during tofacitinib. On tofacitinib, scalp clonality and expanded CD8+ clones among top 100 fell significantly.

A few counts support this clone. What it recognizes is unknown. TCR sequencing used cDNA made by reverse transcription of extracted RNA. The protocol was immunoSEQ multiplex PCR, while the TCRdb copy is restricted to in-frame clones and leaves out a portion. This table holds roughly 46,000 clones, about 71% found once. Specified treatment: oral pan-JAK inhibitor, 5-10 mg twice daily. Peripheral blood and lesional scalp punch biopsies were taken from alopecia areata patients. CD4+ and CD8+ T cells were sorted from PBMCs. The CDR3 contains 13 residues. Looked up from germline, CDR1 is SQVTM and CDR2 is ANQGSEA. Deletions cut 2 bases from V and 1 base from J, with 8 bases between.

This sample comprised CD8+ T cells sorted from blood, obtained at week 4, from a patient treated with tofacitinib. The TCR originated in a human donor with alopecia areata. The rearrangement joins TRBV29-1 to TRBJ1-1; a weak D match, TRBD1 (5 bases). CDR3 sequence (DNA): TGCAGCGTTGAACCGGACAAGAACACTGAAGCTTTCTTT. Encoded protein: CSVEPDKNTEAFF.